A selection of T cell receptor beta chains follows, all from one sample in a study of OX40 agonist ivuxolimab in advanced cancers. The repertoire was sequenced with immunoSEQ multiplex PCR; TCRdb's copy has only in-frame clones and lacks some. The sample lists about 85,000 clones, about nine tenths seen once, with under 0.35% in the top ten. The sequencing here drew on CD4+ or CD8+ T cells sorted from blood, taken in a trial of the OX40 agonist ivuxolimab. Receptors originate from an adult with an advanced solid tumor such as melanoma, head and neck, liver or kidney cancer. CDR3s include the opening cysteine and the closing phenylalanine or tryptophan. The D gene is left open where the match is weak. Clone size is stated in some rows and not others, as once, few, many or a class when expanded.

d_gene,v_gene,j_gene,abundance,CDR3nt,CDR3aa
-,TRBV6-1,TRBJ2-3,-,TGTGCCCTTCAGGGGACAGATACGCAGTATTTT,CALQGTDTQYF
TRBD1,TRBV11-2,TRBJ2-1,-,TGTGCCAGCAGCTTAGGGGGACAGGGTAGGTATGAGCAGTTCTTC,CASSLGGQGRYEQFF
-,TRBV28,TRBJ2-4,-,TGTGCCAGCAGCCAGGCGGGGGCGGACATTCAGTACTTC,CASSQAGADIQYF
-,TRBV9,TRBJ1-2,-,TGTGCCAGCAGCGTAGGGCCTTGGGATGGCTACACCTTC,CASSVGPWDGYTF
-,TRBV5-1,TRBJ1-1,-,TGCGCCAGCAGCTTGGCACCTGACAGGAGGAACACTGAAGCTTTCTTT,CASSLAPDRRNTEAFF
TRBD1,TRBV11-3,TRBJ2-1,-,TGTGCCAGCAGCTTTGGGACAGGGGAACACAATGAGCAGTTCTTC,CASSFGTGEHNEQFF
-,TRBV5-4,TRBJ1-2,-,TGTGCCAGCAGCGTACAGGCCATCTATGGCTACACCTTC,CASSVQAIYGYTF
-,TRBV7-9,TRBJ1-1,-,TGTGCCAGCAGCTTAGACCAGATTAGGGGCACTGAAGCTTTCTTT,CASSLDQIRGTEAFF
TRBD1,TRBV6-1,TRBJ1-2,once,TGTGCCAGCAGTGAAAGACAGGGCTTAGGCTATGGCTACACCTTC,CASSERQGLGYGYTF
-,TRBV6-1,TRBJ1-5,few,TGTGCCAGCAGTGGGACAGAGGGGCCTACGCCCCAGCATTTT,CASSGTEGPTPQHF
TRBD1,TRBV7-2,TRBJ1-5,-,TGTGCCAGCAGCTTAGTTTCGACAGGGGATCAGCCCCAGCATTTT,CASSLVSTGDQPQHF
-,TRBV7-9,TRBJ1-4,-,TGTGCCAGCAGCTTTTCCGTTGAAAAACTGTTTTTT,CASSFSVEKLFF
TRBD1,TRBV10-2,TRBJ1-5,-,TGCGCCAGCAGTGAGGAAGACAGGGGGAGTCAGCCCCAGCATTTT,CASSEEDRGSQPQHF
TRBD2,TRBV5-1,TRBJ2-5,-,TGCGCCAGCAGCTTGTCCGGGACTAGTGCAAGAGAGACCCAGTACTTC,CASSLSGTSARETQYF
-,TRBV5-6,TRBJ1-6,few,TGTGCCAGCAGCTTGAGGCAGTGGAATTCACCCCTCCACTTT,CASSLRQWNSPLHF
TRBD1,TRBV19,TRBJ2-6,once,TGTGCCAGTAGTATCAAGGGACAGGGGGCTGGGGCCAACGTCCTGACTTTC,CASSIKGQGAGANVLTF
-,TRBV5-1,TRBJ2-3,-,TGCGCCAGCACTCCCGCCCGTGGGGGGGGCTCAGATACGCAGTATTTT,CASTPARGGGSDTQYF
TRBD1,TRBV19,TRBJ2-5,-,TGTGCCAGTATGTCTCCGGGACAGGGCTATGGGGAGACCCAGTACTTC,CASMSPGQGYGETQYF
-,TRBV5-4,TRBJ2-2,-,TGTGCCAGCAGTCGTCAGGAGGTTGCCGGGGAGCTGTTTTTT,CASSRQEVAGELFF
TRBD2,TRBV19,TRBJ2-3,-,TGTGCCAGTAGTATCTCTAGCGGGAGGACAGATACGCAGTATTTT,CASSISSGRTDTQYF
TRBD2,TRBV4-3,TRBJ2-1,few,TGCGCCAGCAGCCAAGATTTAATCAGGGGAGCGGGGGAGGGAAAGAATGAGCAGTTCTTC,CASSQDLIRGAGEGKNEQFF
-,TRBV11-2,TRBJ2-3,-,TGTGCCAGCAGCTTAGATCCCATCGGGCAGTATTTT,CASSLDPIGQYF
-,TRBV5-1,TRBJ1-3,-,TGCGCCAGCAGCTTGGTTGGGAGTTCGGACACCATATATTTT,CASSLVGSSDTIYF
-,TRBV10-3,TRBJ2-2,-,TGTGCCATCAGTACACAGGTTTGGGACACCGGGGAGCTGTTTTTT,CAISTQVWDTGELFF
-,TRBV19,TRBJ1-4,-,TGTGCCAGTAGCTCCAGCACCAATGAAAAACTGTTTTTT,CASSSSTNEKLFF
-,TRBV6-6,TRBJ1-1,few,TGTGCCAGCAGTTACGGGGGCGTCGGCACTGAAGCTTTCTTT,CASSYGGVGTEAFF
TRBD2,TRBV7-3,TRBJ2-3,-,TGTGCCAGCAGCATAGGACTAGCGGAGACAGATACGCAGTATTTT,CASSIGLAETDTQYF
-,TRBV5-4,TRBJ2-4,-,TGTGCCAGCAGCTTGGAGCAGACAGCCAAAAACATTCAGTACTTC,CASSLEQTAKNIQYF
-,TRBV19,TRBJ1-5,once,TGTGCCAGTAAGAGGTCCTCTCAAAATCAGCCCCAGCATTTT,CASKRSSQNQPQHF
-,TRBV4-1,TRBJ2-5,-,TGCGCCAGCAGCCAGCAGGGTTTATCACGAGAGACCCAGTACTTC,CASSQQGLSRETQYF
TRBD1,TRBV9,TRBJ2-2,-,TGTGCCAGCAACCAAGGACAGGGGGCGAACACCGGGGAGCTGTTTTTT,CASNQGQGANTGELFF
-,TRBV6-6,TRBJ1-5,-,TGTGCCAGCAACGTGGGAGGTCAGCCCCAGCATTTT,CASNVGGQPQHF
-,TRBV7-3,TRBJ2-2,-,TGTGCCAGCAGCAGTCAGCCGAACACCGGGGAGCTGTTTTTT,CASSSQPNTGELFF
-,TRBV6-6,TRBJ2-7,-,TGTGCCAGCAGTTTAAGGACTGGAACCTACGAGCAGTACTTC,CASSLRTGTYEQYF
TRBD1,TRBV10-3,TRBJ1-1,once,TGTGCCATCAGTCGAGACAGGGAGAGTGAAGCTTTCTTT,CAISRDRESEAFF
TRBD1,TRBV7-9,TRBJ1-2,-,TGTGCCAGCAGCTTACCGGGACAGGGGGCGCAGGGCTACACCTTC,CASSLPGQGAQGYTF
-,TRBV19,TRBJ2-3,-,TGTGCCAGTAGCCATCGCACAGATACGCAGTATTTT,CASSHRTDTQYF
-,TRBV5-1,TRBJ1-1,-,TGCGCCAGCAGCTTGGTGGGAGTGGGTGAAGCTTTCTTT,CASSLVGVGEAFF
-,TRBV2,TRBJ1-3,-,TGTGCCAGCAGGTCCTCTGGAAACACCATATATTTT,CASRSSGNTIYF
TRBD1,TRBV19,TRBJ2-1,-,TGTGCCAGTAAGAAGGGGACAGGGGGATACAATGAGCAGTTCTTC,CASKKGTGGYNEQFF
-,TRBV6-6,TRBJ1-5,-,TGTGCCAGCAGTTACTCCAGCATCAATCAGCCCCAGCATTTT,CASSYSSINQPQHF
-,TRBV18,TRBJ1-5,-,TGTGCCAGCTCACCATCGGGGGCGAGGCAGCCCCAGCATTTT,CASSPSGARQPQHF
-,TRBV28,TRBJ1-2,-,TGTGCCAGCAGTTTGGTCCAGTCCCTAGACTATGGCTACACCTTC,CASSLVQSLDYGYTF
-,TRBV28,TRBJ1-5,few,TGTGCCAGCACCTTGGGGGGGGTAAACAATCAGCCCCAGCATTTT,CASTLGGVNNQPQHF
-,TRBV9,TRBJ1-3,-,TGTGCCAGCAGCCCAAGACTCTCTGGAAACACCATATATTTT,CASSPRLSGNTIYF
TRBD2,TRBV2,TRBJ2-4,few,TGTGCCAGCAGTCCTAGCGGAGCCAAAAACATTCAGTACTTC,CASSPSGAKNIQYF